This TCR beta chain was profiled in a study of blood T cell repertoires in COVID-19 (dated by TCRdb to about 2020). About the investigation overall: Collaborator samples came from the United States, Italy and Spain and covered acute and convalescent phases of COVID-19. The repertoires were released in a freely available public database intended as a resource for research on the immune response to SARS-CoV-2. The material from the prospective study consisted of cDNA or gDNA derived from T cells, B-cell-depleted T cells, or PBMCs. The samples were drawn from the first 160 participants of the ongoing ImmuneRACE study and from some 1,300 subjects provided by 6 global collaborators. Subjects who had been exposed to COVID-19, were actively infected with it, or had recovered from it provided the deeply sampled blood TCRbeta repertoires that made up the dataset. HLA class I and class II types, where available, came from metadata supplied by the sample provider rather than from assay-based typing. A de-identified subject ID, COVID-19 status, age in years and sex were almost always included in the sample metadata. The full study reports these points: The quantity of clinical and demographic metadata differed by source and by participant and was supplied without curation.

TCRbeta CDR3 regions were amplified from genomic DNA using the immunoSEQ Assay, a bias-controlled multiplex PCR. The authors' pipeline ran thus. Nucleated cell counts per sample were estimated from amplification of reference gene primers within the assay. Sequence reads were collapsed and filtered to measure the absolute abundance of every unique TCRbeta CDR3 rearrangement. Productive Simpson clonality was computed per sample as the square root of Simpson's diversity index over productive rearrangements. In its TCRdb copy, this immuneACCESS table keeps in-frame sequences only and misses some clones. Where compared with another copy, unresolved V genes explain less than half of these, and the others have no known cause. Clone size and V and J calls were adopted from that table, with D and trimming inferred from the DNA. The sample includes 230,000 or so clones, with around 80% observed a single time. Around 20% of the sample comes from the top ten.

On this clone itself: Its antigen remains undetermined. Nothing much larger sits one base from this clone, and base qualities are not available.

V is cut back by 5 bases and J by 9 bases, with 7 bases in the junction unmatched. Taken from cysteine to phenylalanine, the CDR3 has 13 residues. Only CDR3 DNA remains: 39 bases, in frame from the first base. Based on the germline V gene, the CDR1 and CDR2 sequences are SGHTA and FQGNSA. Whole blood was collected in K2EDTA tubes by collaborating institutions according to the institutions' own protocols. For TCRbeta analysis, collaborators shipped samples as frozen whole blood, isolated PBMCs, or DNA extracted from either of those sample types. What was sequenced was peripheral blood. The TCR originated in a man aged 25-40 years with active or convalescent COVID-19. The rearranged segments are TRBV7-2 and TRBJ2-1, and 7 junction bases match TRBD1. The DNA is as follows: TGTGCCAGCAGCCAAGGGGGCCGAATTGAGCAGTTCTTC. Its translation reads: CASSQGGRIEQFF.